Listed here are 21 T cell receptor beta chains from one sample, sequenced in a study of CD8 T cells in ankylosing spondylitis. TCRdb called the 5' RACE reads again in MiXCR, with one record for every CDR3 protein. Of approximately 300,000 distinct CDR3 sequences in the sample, roughly 20% are singletons; the top ten hold 3% to 4%. Material: blood, either unsorted or a sorted T cell fraction (not recorded which). All receptors derive from a female donor with ankylosing spondylitis or in good health (not recorded which).

This clonotype was detected a few times. The V gene is TRBV6-1, the J gene TRBJ1-2; D gene unclear. CDR3 size: 14 residues. Germline CDR1 MNHNS, CDR2 SASEGT. V was pared by 6 bases and J by 2 bases, with 13 bases between. CDR3 bases: TGTGCCAGCAGCCATGGACGGAACAACTATGGCTACACCTTC. Translated, it gives CASSHGRNNYGYTF.

This clonotype was seen a few times. V usage is TRBV29-1 and J usage is TRBJ2-7; TRBD2 matches at 13 bases. The length of the CDR3 is 14 residues. Germline V lookup: CDR1 SQVTM, CDR2 ANQGSEA. V gave up 5 bases and J gave up 2 bases; unmatched junction bases: 3. The CDR3 DNA is TGCAGCGTTCTAGGACTAGCGGGGGCCTACGAGCAGTACTTC. Translated, it gives CSVLGLAGAYEQYF.

The chain couples TRBV20-1 to TRBJ2-1; possibly TRBD1 for D (6 bases). The CDR3 totals 14 residues. Germline loops: CDR1 DFQATT, CDR2 SNEGSKA (reference sequence). The V gene lost 5 bases and the J gene lost 3 bases, with 14 bases spanning the gap. The CDR3 loop is CSAPGQDIYNEQFF. The CDR3 nucleotides read TGCAGTGCTCCGGGACAAGATATCTACAATGAGCAGTTCTTC.

The CDR3 spells CSAGTTVSFF. CDR3 nucleotides: TGCAGTGCTGGAACGACAGTATCTTTCTTT. The chain has TRBV20-1 and TRBJ1-1; TRBD1 might be the D (5 bases). CDR3 length equals 10 residues. From germline, CDR1 is DFQATT and CDR2 SNEGSKA (reference sequence). Between the trimmed V and J ends, which lost 5 bases and 12 bases, there was a span of 13 bases.

This clonotype was seen only a few times. This chain links TRBV20-1 with TRBJ2-7; D is ambiguous. CDR3 size: 14 residues. The V and J ends lost 1 base and 1 base respectively, with 11 bases between them. In germline, CDR1 is DFQATT, CDR2 SNEGSKA (reference sequence). CDR3 sequence: CSARGKRQSYEQYF. CDR3 sequence (DNA): TGCAGTGCTAGAGGGAAAAGGCAGTCCTACGAGCAGTACTTC.

The genes are TRBV27 and TRBJ2-7; D remains unclear. In germline, CDR1 is MNHEY, CDR2 SMNVEV (reference sequence). Trimming took off 5 bases at V and 7 bases at J, with 12 bases between the two ends. The CDR3 spans 12 residues. DNA of the CDR3: TGTGCCAGCAGTACTACTCTGGGGGAGCAGTACTTC. It yields the protein CASSTTLGEQYF.

This chain links TRBV11-2 with TRBJ2-7; possibly TRBD2 for D (6 bases). The CDR3 spans 12 residues. Germline V gives CDR1 SGHAT, CDR2 FQNNGV. Between the trimmed V and J ends, which lost 9 bases and 1 base, there was a span of 10 bases. CDR3 in DNA: TGTGCCAGTGGGACTGATTCCTACGAGCAGTACTTC. Amino acid sequence: CASGTDSYEQYF.

This clonotype was counted many times. This chain links TRBV29-1 with TRBJ2-7, with D possibly called TRBD1 or TRBD2 (6 bases each). V was trimmed by 4 bases and J by 5 bases, leaving 21 bases between them. There are 15 residues in the CDR3. Germline values: CDR1 SQVTM, CDR2 ANQGSEA. This chain's CDR3 is CSVVYGGGTRDEQYF. The CDR3, as DNA: TGCAGCGTTGTATATGGGGGCGGGACAAGAGACGAGCAGTACTTC.

V is TRBV10-1 and J is TRBJ2-1; 11 bases are a match to TRBD2. V shed 2 bases, J shed 9 bases, and the junction held 9 bases outside the gene matches. CDR3 length: 16 residues. Germline CDR1 is WNHNN and CDR2 is SYGVQD (reference sequence). The CDR3 here is CASSERGLAGGGEQFF. In DNA form, the CDR3 reads TGCGCCAGCAGTGAGCGGGGTCTAGCGGGAGGAGGTGAGCAGTTCTTC.

The chain carries TRBV12-3 or TRBV12-4 and TRBJ2-3; the D is unclear. This CDR3 has 13 residues. V dropped 8 bases and J dropped 2 bases, with 11 bases sitting between them. The CDR3 DNA sequence: TGTGCCAGCCAGGTTATACCCACAGATACGCAGTATTTT. Protein: CASQVIPTDTQYF.

V and J are TRBV2 and TRBJ2-6; D remains unclear. The germline V gene encodes CDR1 SNHLY and CDR2 FYNNEI. The CDR3 consists of 15 residues. With 6 bases removed from V and 0 bases from J, the gap between germline ends came to 9 bases. The CDR3 DNA is TGTGCCAGCAGCTCAACCCCCTCTGGGGCCAACGTCCTGACTTTC. Translation gives CASSSTPSGANVLTF.

The genes are TRBV29-1 and TRBJ2-7, with 10 bases fitting TRBD1. Germline V lookup: CDR1 SQVTM, CDR2 ANQGSEA. This CDR3 region has 13 residues. The trim removed 6 bases at V and 7 bases at J, leaving 9 bases unmatched. The CDR3 coding sequence is TGCAGCGTCCGGGGACAGGGGACATGGGAGCAGTACTTC. It yields the protein CSVRGQGTWEQYF.

This clonotype showed up many times. The V call is TRBV12-3 or TRBV12-4, the J call TRBJ1-1; D is uncertain. V dropped 5 bases and J dropped 1 base, with 8 bases sitting between them. The CDR3 covers 13 residues. The CDR3 loop is CASSPRSNTEAFF. CDR3 nucleotides: TGTGCCAGCAGTCCCCGTTCGAACACTGAAGCTTTCTTT.

The chain is built from TRBV11-1 and TRBJ1-4, with D possibly TRBD1 on 6 matching bases. The CDR3 runs to 18 residues. V was cut by 3 bases and J by 0 bases, with 17 bases left in between. Germline V lookup: CDR1 SGHAT, CDR2 FQDESV (reference sequence). CDR3 nucleotide sequence: TGTGCCAGCAGCTTCCTCCGACAGGACCGAGCAACTAATGAAAAACTGTTTTTT. Translated: CASSFLRQDRATNEKLFF.

The rearrangement joins TRBV6-2 or TRBV6-3 to TRBJ1-5; D is unclear. The germline CDR1 and CDR2 sequences are MNHEY and SVGEGT. The germline V and J ends were trimmed by 0 bases and 6 bases, with 9 bases remaining between them. The CDR3 runs 14 residues. The CDR3 protein is CASSYSRAAQPQHF. The CDR3 nucleotides read TGTGCCAGCAGTTACTCGAGAGCGGCTCAGCCCCAGCATTTT.

This chain links TRBV12-3 or TRBV12-4 with TRBJ2-1; D not resolved. The CDR3 has 13 amino acids. Trimming cost V 3 bases and J 3 bases, with 6 bases left between them. The CDR3 DNA reads as TGTGCCAGCAGTTTTCCACTCTACAATGAGCAGTTCTTC. Translation: CASSFPLYNEQFF.

This clonotype was counted a few times. The chain recombines TRBV12-3 or TRBV12-4 with TRBJ1-3; TRBD1 agrees at 9 bases. This CDR3 spans 16 amino acids. V dropped 3 bases and J dropped 4; count of bases not matched to a gene: 7. In nucleotides, the CDR3 is TGTGCCAGCAGTTTGAAGACAGGGGGATTCGGAAACACCATATATTTT. This translates into CASSLKTGGFGNTIYF.

This clonotype was observed a few times. The chain recombines TRBV29-1 with TRBJ1-2, with D perhaps TRBD1 (5 bases). CDR1 SQVTM and CDR2 ANQGSEA come from the germline V gene. Trimming took off 0 bases at V and 5 bases at J, with 22 bases between the two ends. The CDR3 totals 17 residues. In nucleotides, the CDR3 is TGCAGCGTTGAAGATGGCGGCAGGGCCGCGGGACTATATGGCTACACCTTC. This translates into CSVEDGGRAAGLYGYTF.

The chain carries TRBV10-3 and TRBJ2-3, with 7 bases fitting TRBD1. The CDR3 runs 15 residues. Germline V gene sequence: CDR1 ENHRY, CDR2 SYGVKD. J gave up 1 base and V 10 bases, and 11 bases lay outside the gene matches. CDR3 DNA: TGTGCCACCCGGGACAGTTTTCCTCGCACAGATACGCAGTATTTT. Translated, it gives CATRDSFPRTDTQYF.

This clonotype appeared a few times. The chain is built from TRBV28 and TRBJ2-7, with 9 bases lining up with TRBD2. The trim removed 8 bases at V and 6 bases at J, leaving 8 bases unmatched. Germline V gives CDR1 MDHEN, CDR2 SYDVKM. The length of the CDR3 is 13 residues. Here the CDR3 DNA reads TGTGCCAGCGGCTTAGGCGGGAGGGTCGAGCAGTACTTC. Amino acids: CASGLGGRVEQYF.

In its sample, this clonotype was seen many times. The chain has TRBV5-1 and TRBJ2-1; 7 bases match TRBD2. The CDR3 runs to 14 residues. CDR1 and CDR2 from the germline V gene are SGHRS and YFSETQ. Trimming removed 4 bases from V and 9 bases from J; junction bases left unmatched: 10. Here the CDR3 DNA reads TGCGCCAGCAGCCCGACGGGAGGTCTCCTTGAGCAGTTCTTC. It codes for CASSPTGGLLEQFF.